This record looks at one T cell receptor beta chain sequence and its context. The data are from a study of T cell responses to AZD1222 COVID-19 vaccine. Germline V gene data show CDR1 as LNHDA and CDR2 as SQIVND (reference sequence). The CDR3 consists of 15 residues. V dropped 1 base and J dropped 6 bases, with 12 bases sitting between them. TCRdb's table, derived via immunoSEQ multiplex PCR, lists solely in-frame clones and lacks some. The sample consists of roughly 80,000 clones, 90% of them appearing once. Sequenced material: peripheral blood, taken 28 days after the second AZD1222 dose. The chain joins TRBV19 to TRBJ2-2, with TRBD1 as a possible D gene (6 bases). The sequence came from an adult who received the AZD1222 COVID-19 vaccine. This chain's CDR3 is CASSIAQGSAGELFF. DNA for the CDR3: TGTGCCAGTAGTATAGCCCAGGGGTCGGCCGGGGAGCTGTTTTTT.